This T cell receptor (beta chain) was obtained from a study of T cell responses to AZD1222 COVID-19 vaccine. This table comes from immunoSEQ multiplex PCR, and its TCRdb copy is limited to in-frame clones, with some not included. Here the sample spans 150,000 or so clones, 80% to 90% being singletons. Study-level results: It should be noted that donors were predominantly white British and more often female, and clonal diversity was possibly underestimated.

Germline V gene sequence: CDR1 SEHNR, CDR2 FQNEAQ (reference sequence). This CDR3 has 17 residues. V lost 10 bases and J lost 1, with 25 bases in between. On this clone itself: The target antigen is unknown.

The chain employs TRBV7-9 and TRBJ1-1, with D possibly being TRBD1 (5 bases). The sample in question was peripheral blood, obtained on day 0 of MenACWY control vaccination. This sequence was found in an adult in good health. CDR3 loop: CATYPSLIGGTNTEAFF. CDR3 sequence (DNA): TGTGCCACATATCCTTCCCTTATTGGGGGGACGAACACTGAAGCTTTCTTT. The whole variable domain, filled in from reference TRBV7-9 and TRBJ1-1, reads DTGVSQNPRHKITKRGQNVTFRCDPISEHNRLYWYRQTLGQGPEFLTYFQNEAQLEKSRLLSDRFSAERPKGSFSTLEIQRTEQGDSAMYLCATYPSLIGGTNTEAFFGQGTRLTVV.